The present T cell receptor (beta chain) was sequenced within a study of blood T cell repertoires in COVID-19. The CDR3 is made up of 16 amino acids. This clone was seen a handful of times. Profiled with immunoSEQ multiplex PCR; TCRdb holds only in-frame clones, not every one. Among around 300,000 clones listed, approximately 90% were seen once. This rearrangement joins TRBV21-1 to TRBJ1-1; the table's TRBD1 call for D was not verified on the DNA. TRBV21-1 has pseudogene status. This sequence was found in a man between 18 and 29 years old with active or convalescent COVID-19. The sample consisted of peripheral blood. CDR3 DNA: TGTGCCAGCAGCCGTTCCATTAACAGGGAAAACACTGAAGCTTTCTTT. Protein sequence: CASSRSINRENTEAFF.